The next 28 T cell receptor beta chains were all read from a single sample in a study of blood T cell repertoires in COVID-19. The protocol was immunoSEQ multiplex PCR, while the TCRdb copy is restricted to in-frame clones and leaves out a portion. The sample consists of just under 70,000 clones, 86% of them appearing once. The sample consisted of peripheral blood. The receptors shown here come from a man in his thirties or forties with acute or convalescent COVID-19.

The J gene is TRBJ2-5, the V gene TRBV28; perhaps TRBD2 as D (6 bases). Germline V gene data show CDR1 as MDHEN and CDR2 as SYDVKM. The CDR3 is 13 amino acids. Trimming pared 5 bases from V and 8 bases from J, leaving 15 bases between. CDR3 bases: TGTGCCAGCAGTACGGGACTCCGGATCACCCAGTACTTC. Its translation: CASSTGLRITQYF. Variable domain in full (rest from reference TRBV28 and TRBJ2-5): DVKVTQSSRYLVKRTGEKVFLECVQDMDHENMFWYRQDPGLGLRLIYFSYDVKMKEKGDIPEGYSVSREKKERFSLILESASTNQTSMYLCASSTGLRITQYFGPGTRLLVL.

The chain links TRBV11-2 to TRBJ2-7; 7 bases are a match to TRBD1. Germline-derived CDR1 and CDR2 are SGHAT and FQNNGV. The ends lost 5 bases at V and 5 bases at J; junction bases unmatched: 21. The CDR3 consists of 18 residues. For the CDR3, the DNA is TGTGCCAGCAGCCACAAAAATTACAGGGGAAGAAGGGTCGACGAGCAGTACTTC. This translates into CASSHKNYRGRRVDEQYF.

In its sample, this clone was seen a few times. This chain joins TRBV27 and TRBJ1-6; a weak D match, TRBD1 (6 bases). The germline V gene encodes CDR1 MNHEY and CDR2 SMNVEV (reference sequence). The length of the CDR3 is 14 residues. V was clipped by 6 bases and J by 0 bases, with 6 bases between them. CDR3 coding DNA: TGTGCCAGCAGACAGGGCTCCTATAATTCACCCCTCCACTTT. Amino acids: CASRQGSYNSPLHF.

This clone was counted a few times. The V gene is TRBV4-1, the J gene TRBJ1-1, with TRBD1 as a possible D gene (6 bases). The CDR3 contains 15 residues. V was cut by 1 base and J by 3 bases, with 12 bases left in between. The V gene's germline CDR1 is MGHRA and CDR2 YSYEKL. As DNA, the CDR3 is TGCGCCAGCAGCCAAGTCCCCAGGGGATACACTGAAGCTTTCTTT. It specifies CASSQVPRGYTEAFF.

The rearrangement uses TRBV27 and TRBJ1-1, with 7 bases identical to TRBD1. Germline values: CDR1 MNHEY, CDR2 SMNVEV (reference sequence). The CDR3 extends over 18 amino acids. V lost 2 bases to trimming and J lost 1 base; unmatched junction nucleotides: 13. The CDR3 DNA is TGTGCCAGCAGTTTAGAACGGCTGATGACAGGGACGAACACTGAAGCTTTCTTT. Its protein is CASSLERLMTGTNTEAFF.

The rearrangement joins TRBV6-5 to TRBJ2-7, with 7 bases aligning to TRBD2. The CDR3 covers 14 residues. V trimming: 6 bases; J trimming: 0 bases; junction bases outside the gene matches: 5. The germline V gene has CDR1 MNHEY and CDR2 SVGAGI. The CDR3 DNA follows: TGTGCCAGCAGGACGGGGAGGGTCTCCTACGAGCAGTACTTC. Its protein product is CASRTGRVSYEQYF.

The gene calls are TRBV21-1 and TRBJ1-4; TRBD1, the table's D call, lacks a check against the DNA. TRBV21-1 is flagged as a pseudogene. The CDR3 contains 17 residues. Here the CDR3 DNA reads TGTGCCAGCAGCAACCCGAGGACAGACGCAACTAATGAAAAACTGTTTTTT. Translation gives CASSNPRTDATNEKLFF.

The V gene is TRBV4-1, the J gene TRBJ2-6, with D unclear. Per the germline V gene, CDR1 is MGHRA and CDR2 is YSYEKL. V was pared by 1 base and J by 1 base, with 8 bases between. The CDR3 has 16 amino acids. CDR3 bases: TGCGCCAGCAGCCAAGTTTTAGCTTCTGGGGCCAACGTCCTGACTTTC. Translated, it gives CASSQVLASGANVLTF.

The CDR3 loop reads CASSPGLAGGPSPYEQYF. The CDR3 region has the DNA TGTGCCAGCAGCCCGGGACTAGCGGGAGGGCCTTCCCCCTACGAGCAGTACTTC. V usage is TRBV14 and J usage is TRBJ2-7; 16 bases agree with TRBD2. The germline CDR1 and CDR2 sequences are SGHDN and FVKESK. Losses at the gene ends were 4 bases for V and 2 bases for J; bases not matched to a gene: 8. This CDR3 spans 18 amino acids.

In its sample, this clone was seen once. This CDR3 reads CATSRDTTGNTIYF. The CDR3 region has the DNA TGTGCCACGTCCCGGGACACAACTGGAAACACCATATATTTT. This chain links TRBV6-5 with TRBJ1-3; D may be TRBD1 (6 bases). The CDR3 has 14 residues. CDR1 is MNHEY and CDR2 is SVGAGI in the germline V gene. The ends were cut back, 10 bases at V and 2 bases at J, with 15 bases in the middle.

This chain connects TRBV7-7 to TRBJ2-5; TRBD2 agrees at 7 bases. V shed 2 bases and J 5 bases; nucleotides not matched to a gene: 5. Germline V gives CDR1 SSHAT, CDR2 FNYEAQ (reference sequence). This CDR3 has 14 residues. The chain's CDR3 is CASSLLGGKETQYF. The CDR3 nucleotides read TGTGCCAGCAGCTTATTGGGAGGGAAGGAGACCCAGTACTTC.

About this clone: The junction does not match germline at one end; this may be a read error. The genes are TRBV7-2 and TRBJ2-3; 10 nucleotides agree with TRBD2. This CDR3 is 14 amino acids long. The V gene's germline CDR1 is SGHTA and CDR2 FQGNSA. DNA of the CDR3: TGTGCCAGTGGTCCTAGCGGGAGCAGAGATACGCAGTATTTT. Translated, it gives CASGPSGSRDTQYF.

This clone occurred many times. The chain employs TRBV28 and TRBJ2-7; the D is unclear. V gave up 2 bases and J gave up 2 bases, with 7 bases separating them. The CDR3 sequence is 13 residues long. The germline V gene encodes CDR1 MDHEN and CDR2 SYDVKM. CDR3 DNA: TGTGCCAGCAGTTTACCAGGCGCCTACGAGCAGTACTTC. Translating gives CASSLPGAYEQYF.

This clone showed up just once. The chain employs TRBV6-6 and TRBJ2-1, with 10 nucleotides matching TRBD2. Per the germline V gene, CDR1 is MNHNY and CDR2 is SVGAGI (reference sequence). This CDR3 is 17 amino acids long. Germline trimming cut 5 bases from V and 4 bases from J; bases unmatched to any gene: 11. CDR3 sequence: CASSRTYTSGTYNEQFF. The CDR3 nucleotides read TGTGCCAGCAGTCGCACGTACACTAGCGGGACTTACAATGAGCAGTTCTTC.

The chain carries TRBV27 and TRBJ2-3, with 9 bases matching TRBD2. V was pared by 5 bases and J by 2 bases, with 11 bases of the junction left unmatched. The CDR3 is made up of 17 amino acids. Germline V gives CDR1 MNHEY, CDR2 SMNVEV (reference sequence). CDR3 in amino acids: CASSLQKPGLATDTQYF. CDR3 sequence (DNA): TGTGCCAGCAGTCTACAGAAACCGGGACTAGCCACAGATACGCAGTATTTT.

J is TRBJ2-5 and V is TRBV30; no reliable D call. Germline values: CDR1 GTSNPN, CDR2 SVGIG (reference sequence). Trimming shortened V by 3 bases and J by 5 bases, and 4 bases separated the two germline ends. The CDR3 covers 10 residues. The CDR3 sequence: CAWRRETQYF. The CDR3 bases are TGTGCCTGGAGGAGGGAGACCCAGTACTTC.

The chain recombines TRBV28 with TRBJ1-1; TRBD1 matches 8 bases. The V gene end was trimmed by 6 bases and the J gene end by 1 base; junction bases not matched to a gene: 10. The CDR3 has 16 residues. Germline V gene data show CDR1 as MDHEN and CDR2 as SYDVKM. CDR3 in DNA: TGTGCCAGCAGACTCACAGGGGGAGCGGAGAACACTGAAGCTTTCTTT. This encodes CASRLTGGAENTEAFF.

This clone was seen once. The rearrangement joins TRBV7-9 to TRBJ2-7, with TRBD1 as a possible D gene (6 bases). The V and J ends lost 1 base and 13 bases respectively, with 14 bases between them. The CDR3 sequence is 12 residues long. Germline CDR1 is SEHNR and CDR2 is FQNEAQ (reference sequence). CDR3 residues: CASSLDPQGFYF. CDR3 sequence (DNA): TGTGCCAGCAGCTTAGATCCGCAGGGGTTTTACTTC.

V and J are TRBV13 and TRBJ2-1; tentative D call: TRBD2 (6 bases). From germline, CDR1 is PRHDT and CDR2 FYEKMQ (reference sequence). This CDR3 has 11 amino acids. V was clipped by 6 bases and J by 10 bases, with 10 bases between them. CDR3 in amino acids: CASSRLAEQFF. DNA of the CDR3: TGTGCCAGCAGTCGGCTAGCGGAGCAGTTCTTC. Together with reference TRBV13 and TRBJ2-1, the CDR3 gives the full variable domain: AAGVIQSPRHLIKEKRETATLKCYPIPRHDTVYWYQQGPGQDPQFLISFYEKMQSDKGSIPDRFSAQQFSDYHSELNMSSLELGDSALYFCASSRLAEQFFGPGTRLTVL.

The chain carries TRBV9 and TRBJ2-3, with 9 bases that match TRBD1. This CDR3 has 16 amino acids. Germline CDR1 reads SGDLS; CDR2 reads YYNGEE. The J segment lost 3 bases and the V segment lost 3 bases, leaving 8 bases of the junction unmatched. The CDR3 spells CASSATGGGGTDTQYF. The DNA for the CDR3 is TGTGCCAGCAGCGCTACAGGGGGCGGGGGAACAGATACGCAGTATTTT.

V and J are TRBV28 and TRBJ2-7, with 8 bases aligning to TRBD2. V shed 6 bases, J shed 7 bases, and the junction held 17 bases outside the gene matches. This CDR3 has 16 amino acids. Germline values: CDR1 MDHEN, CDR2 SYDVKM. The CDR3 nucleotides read TGTGCCAGCAGATCAAGGGCAGGACTAGCCCTTTGGGAGCAGTACTTC. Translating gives CASRSRAGLALWEQYF.

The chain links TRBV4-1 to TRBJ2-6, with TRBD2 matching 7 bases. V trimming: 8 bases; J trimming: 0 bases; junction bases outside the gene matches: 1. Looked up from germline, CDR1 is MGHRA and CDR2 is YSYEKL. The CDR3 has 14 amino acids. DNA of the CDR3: TGCGCCAGCCGCGGGGGCTCTGGGGCCAACGTCCTGACTTTC. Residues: CASRGGSGANVLTF.

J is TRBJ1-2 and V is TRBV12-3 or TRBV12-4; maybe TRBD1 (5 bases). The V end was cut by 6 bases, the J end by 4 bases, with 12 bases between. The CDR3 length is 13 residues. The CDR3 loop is CASSFDSRYGYTF. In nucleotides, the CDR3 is TGTGCCAGCAGCTTCGACAGCCGCTATGGCTACACCTTC.

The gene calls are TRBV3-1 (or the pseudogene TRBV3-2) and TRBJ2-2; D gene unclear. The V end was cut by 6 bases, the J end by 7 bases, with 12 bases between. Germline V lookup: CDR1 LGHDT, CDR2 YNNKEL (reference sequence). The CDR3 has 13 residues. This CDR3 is CASSPKFNGELFF. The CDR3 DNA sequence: TGTGCCAGCAGTCCTAAATTTAACGGGGAGCTGTTTTTT.

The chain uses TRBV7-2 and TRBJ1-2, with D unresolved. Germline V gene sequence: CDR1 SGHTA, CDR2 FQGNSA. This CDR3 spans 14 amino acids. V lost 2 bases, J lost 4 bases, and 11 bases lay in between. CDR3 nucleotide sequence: TGTGCCAGCAGCTTACCGTACAGCTCCTATGGCTACACCTTC. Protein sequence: CASSLPYSSYGYTF.

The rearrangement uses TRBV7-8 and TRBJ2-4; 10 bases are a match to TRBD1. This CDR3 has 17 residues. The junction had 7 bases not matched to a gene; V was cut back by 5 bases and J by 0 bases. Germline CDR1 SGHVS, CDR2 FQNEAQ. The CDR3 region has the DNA TGTGCCAGCAGCCGAGGGACAGGGGTTTTAGCCAAAAACATTCAGTACTTC. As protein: CASSRGTGVLAKNIQYF. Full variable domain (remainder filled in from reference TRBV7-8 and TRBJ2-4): GAGVSQSPRYKVAKRGQDVALRCDPISGHVSLFWYQQALGQGPEFLTYFQNEAQLDKSGLPSDRFFAERPEGSVSTLKIQRTQQEDSAVYLCASSRGTGVLAKNIQYFGAGTRLSVL.

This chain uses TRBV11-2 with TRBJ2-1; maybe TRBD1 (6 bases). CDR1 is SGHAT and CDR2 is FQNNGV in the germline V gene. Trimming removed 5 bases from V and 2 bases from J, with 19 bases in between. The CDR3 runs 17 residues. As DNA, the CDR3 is TGTGCCAGCAGCCAAATAAGGGGGTCCGGCCCCTACAATGAGCAGTTCTTC. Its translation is CASSQIRGSGPYNEQFF.

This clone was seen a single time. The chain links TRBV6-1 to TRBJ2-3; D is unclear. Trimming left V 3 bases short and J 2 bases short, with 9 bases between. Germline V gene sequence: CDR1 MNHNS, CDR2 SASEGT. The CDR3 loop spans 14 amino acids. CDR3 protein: CASSESYTTDTQYF. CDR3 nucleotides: TGTGCCAGCAGTGAGTCGTACACCACAGATACGCAGTATTTT.